The clone carrying this TCR beta chain was found many times. Its antigen remains unidentified. The sample originates from a study of regulatory T cells in long-lasting Graves disease. Study-wide results and caveats: Segments TRBV28, TRBJ1-2 and TRBJ2-5 showed preferential usage in persistent disease. Small numbers of samples may have cut accuracy.

The TCR beta library used iRepertoire HTBI primers with Arm-PCR amplification of CDR3. MiXCR, run by TCRdb on the multiplex PCR reads, gives a single entry per CDR3 protein. The sample includes about 320,000 distinct CDR3 sequences, about a sixth of them seen just once. Time point specified: newly diagnosed GD, antithyroid drugs for less than 3 months. RNA extracted from PBMCs served as the sequencing template. A roughly 9-milliliter sample of peripheral blood was drawn into EDTA tubes. V lost 5 bases to trimming and J lost 5 bases, with 11 bases between them. Germline CDR1 MNHEY, CDR2 SVGEGT. The CDR3 is 13 residues long.

The origin of this receptor is a female donor with Graves disease. Sequencing was performed on peripheral blood mononuclear cells (PBMCs), taken at new diagnosis, from a patient treated with antithyroid drugs. The chain is built from TRBV6-2 or TRBV6-3 and TRBJ2-3; tentative D call: TRBD1 (6 bases). The CDR3 coding sequence is TGTGCCAGCAGTAATGCAGGGGAAGATACGCAGTATTTT. This encodes CASSNAGEDTQYF.